This T cell receptor (beta chain) was found in a study of T cells in Graves' hyperthyroidism and ophthalmopathy. RNA transcripts provided the source from which TCR beta CDR3 regions were amplified. The primer set for the first-round RT-PCR of the TCR CDR3 was HTBI. TCRdb recomputed calls from the multiplex PCR reads with MiXCR, one row per CDR3 protein. The table has some 510,000 distinct CDR3 sequences, 20% to 25% seen once. Over 8 ml fresh peripheral blood yielded the PBMCs. Per the germline V gene, CDR1 is MRHNA and CDR2 is SNTAGT. The CDR3 contains 13 residues. Trimming took off 5 bases at V and 5 bases at J, with 12 bases between the two ends.

The chain combines TRBV6-4 with TRBJ2-5, with D perhaps TRBD1 (6 bases). This TCR came from a man younger than 35 with Graves' hyperthyroidism. The material sequenced was blood. The chain's CDR3 is CASSPTGLETQYF. The CDR3 nucleotides read TGTGCCAGCAGTCCTACAGGGCTGGAGACCCAGTACTTC.